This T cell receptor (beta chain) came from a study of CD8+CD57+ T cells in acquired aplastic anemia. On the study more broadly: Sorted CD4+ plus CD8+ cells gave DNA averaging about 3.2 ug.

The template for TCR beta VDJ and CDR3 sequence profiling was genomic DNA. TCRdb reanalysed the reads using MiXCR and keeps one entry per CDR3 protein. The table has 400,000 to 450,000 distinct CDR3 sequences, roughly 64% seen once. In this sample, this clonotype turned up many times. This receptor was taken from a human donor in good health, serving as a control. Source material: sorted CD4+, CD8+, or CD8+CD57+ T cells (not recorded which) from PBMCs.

CDR3 in DNA: TGTGCCAGCAGGACTGAACTAGCGGGGTCAAAGACCCAGTACTTC. Protein: CASRTELAGSKTQYF. V and J are TRBV7-2 and TRBJ2-5, with 10 bases lining up with TRBD2. V shed 6 bases and J 6 bases; nucleotides not matched to a gene: 10. The CDR3 covers 15 residues. Looked up from germline, CDR1 is SGHTA and CDR2 is FQGNSA.